This T cell receptor beta chain is from a study of T cell responses to AZD1222 COVID-19 vaccine. Overall study findings and caveats: Without day 14 samples, only post-peak T cell repertoires were studied. Unmutated variant regions are reportedly targeted by nearly half of spike-specific TCRs. Donors were largely white British and mainly female; clonal diversity was possibly underestimated.

Only in-frame clones appear in the TCRdb table, and some are missing; sequencing was by immunoSEQ multiplex PCR. This repertoire shows just over 150,000 clones, 90% found once; its top ten account for about 2%. Germline V gives CDR1 MNHEY, CDR2 SVGAGI. V lost 0 bases to trimming and J lost 4 bases; unmatched junction nucleotides: 8. This CDR3 spans 16 amino acids. A word on this clone: Its antigen remains unknown.

The rearrangement joins TRBV6-5 to TRBJ1-1, with TRBD1 matching 7 bases. The sequence was obtained from an adult in good health. The starting material was peripheral blood, obtained on day 0 of AZD1222 vaccination. CDR3 sequence reads: CASSYSKQGRVTEAFF. CDR3 DNA: TGTGCCAGCAGTTACTCGAAACAGGGGAGGGTCACTGAAGCTTTCTTT.